A selection of T cell receptor beta chains follows, all from one sample in a study of technical replicates of blood from a handful of donors. Sequenced by immunoSEQ multiplex PCR; TCRdb stores in-frame clones only, minus some. In the table there are about 85,000 clones, roughly 94% of which are singletons. The sample was T cells isolated from PBMCs. All receptors derive from a human donor in good health. Both conserved end residues are part of each CDR3. Fields, in order: V gene, clone size, D gene, J gene, CDR3 protein, CDR3 DNA. A D gene is named only where the DNA matches it firmly. Clone size is not always given. Where it is, it says once, few, many or a class for expanded clones.

v_gene: TRBV19
abundance: .
d_gene: .
j_gene: TRBJ1-1
CDR3aa: CASSIGAIEAFF
CDR3nt: TGTGCCAGTAGTATCGGAGCTATTGAAGCTTTCTTT

v_gene: TRBV4-1
abundance: once
d_gene: TRBD2
j_gene: TRBJ2-1
CDR3aa: CASSQVAGGHNEQFF
CDR3nt: TGCGCCAGCAGCCAAGTAGCGGGGGGGCACAATGAGCAGTTCTTC

v_gene: TRBV4-1
abundance: .
d_gene: .
j_gene: TRBJ2-1
CDR3aa: CASSQEALGLNEQFF
CDR3nt: TGCGCCAGCAGCCAAGAAGCCCTGGGGCTTAATGAGCAGTTCTTC

v_gene: TRBV5-1
abundance: once
d_gene: TRBD1
j_gene: TRBJ1-2
CDR3aa: CASSLDPGQGNYGYTF
CDR3nt: TGCGCCAGCAGCTTGGACCCGGGACAGGGTAACTATGGCTACACCTTC

v_gene: TRBV5-4
abundance: .
d_gene: TRBD1
j_gene: TRBJ1-1
CDR3aa: CASSTRQGVTEAFF
CDR3nt: TGTGCCAGCAGCACGCGACAGGGCGTCACTGAAGCTTTCTTT

v_gene: TRBV18
abundance: .
d_gene: TRBD1
j_gene: TRBJ2-7
CDR3aa: CASSLRDSALFEQYF
CDR3nt: TGTGCCAGCTCACTACGGGACAGTGCTCTTTTTGAGCAGTACTTC

v_gene: TRBV28
abundance: .
d_gene: TRBD1
j_gene: TRBJ1-2
CDR3aa: CASSLGTGAHEEYGYTF
CDR3nt: TGTGCCAGCAGCCTAGGGACAGGGGCCCACGAGGAGTATGGCTACACCTTC

v_gene: TRBV4-1
abundance: .
d_gene: .
j_gene: TRBJ2-7
CDR3aa: CASSQVDSRYEQYF
CDR3nt: TGCGCCAGCAGCCAAGTCGACAGCAGGTACGAGCAGTACTTC

v_gene: TRBV20-1
abundance: .
d_gene: .
j_gene: TRBJ2-7
CDR3aa: CSAVYEQYF
CDR3nt: TGCAGTGCCGTCTACGAGCAGTACTTC

v_gene: TRBV30
abundance: .
d_gene: .
j_gene: TRBJ1-4
CDR3aa: CAWSVRGGSRIPGEKLFF
CDR3nt: TGTGCCTGGAGTGTAAGAGGGGGTTCGCGGATACCGGGGGAAAAACTGTTTTTT

v_gene: TRBV5-1
abundance: .
d_gene: TRBD1
j_gene: TRBJ1-1
CDR3aa: CASSSTGVGTEAFF
CDR3nt: TGCGCCAGCAGCTCGACAGGGGTGGGCACTGAAGCTTTCTTT

v_gene: TRBV27
abundance: .
d_gene: .
j_gene: TRBJ1-5
CDR3aa: CASSLEGQFKGQPQHF
CDR3nt: TGTGCCAGCAGTTTAGAGGGTCAGTTCAAGGGTCAGCCCCAGCATTTT

v_gene: TRBV28
abundance: .
d_gene: TRBD2
j_gene: TRBJ2-7
CDR3aa: CASSRGLAGEQYF
CDR3nt: TGTGCCAGCAGCCGGGGACTAGCGGGTGAGCAGTACTTC

v_gene: TRBV19
abundance: .
d_gene: TRBD1
j_gene: TRBJ2-3
CDR3aa: CASNRGDRGLDTQYF
CDR3nt: TGTGCCAGTAACCGAGGGGACAGGGGATTGGATACGCAGTATTTT

v_gene: TRBV19
abundance: .
d_gene: .
j_gene: TRBJ1-5
CDR3aa: CASSIDEGSDQPQHF
CDR3nt: TGTGCCAGTAGTATAGACGAGGGATCCGATCAGCCCCAGCATTTT

v_gene: TRBV30
abundance: .
d_gene: .
j_gene: TRBJ1-5
CDR3aa: CAWSTPRGYNQPQHF
CDR3nt: TGTGCCTGGAGCACCCCTAGGGGATACAATCAGCCCCAGCATTTT

v_gene: TRBV28
abundance: .
d_gene: TRBD1
j_gene: TRBJ1-3
CDR3aa: CASSVVWGQGSGNTIYF
CDR3nt: TGTGCCAGCAGTGTGGTTTGGGGACAGGGATCTGGAAACACCATATATTTT

v_gene: TRBV10-3
abundance: .
d_gene: TRBD1
j_gene: TRBJ2-1
CDR3aa: CAINKGQGYNEQFF
CDR3nt: TGTGCCATCAATAAGGGACAGGGCTACAATGAGCAGTTCTTC

v_gene: TRBV7-9
abundance: .
d_gene: .
j_gene: TRBJ2-7
CDR3aa: CASSSGTYEQYF
CDR3nt: TGTGCCAGCAGCTCGGGAACCTACGAGCAGTACTTC

v_gene: TRBV6-5
abundance: .
d_gene: .
j_gene: TRBJ2-2
CDR3aa: CASSYFAGPTGELFF
CDR3nt: TGTGCCAGCAGTTACTTTGCGGGACCCACCGGGGAGCTGTTTTTT

v_gene: TRBV5-4
abundance: few
d_gene: .
j_gene: TRBJ1-1
CDR3aa: CASSAQGLNTEAFF
CDR3nt: TGTGCCAGCAGCGCACAGGGTCTTAACACTGAAGCTTTCTTT

v_gene: TRBV28
abundance: .
d_gene: TRBD1
j_gene: TRBJ1-2
CDR3aa: CASSSGQRSYGYTF
CDR3nt: TGTGCCAGCAGTTCGGGACAGCGAAGCTATGGCTACACCTTC

v_gene: TRBV5-1
abundance: .
d_gene: .
j_gene: TRBJ2-1
CDR3aa: CASSEATGPLSNEQFF
CDR3nt: TGCGCCAGCAGCGAAGCCACGGGTCCCTTGTCCAATGAGCAGTTCTTC

v_gene: TRBV7-2
abundance: .
d_gene: .
j_gene: TRBJ2-7
CDR3aa: CASSLVTYEQYF
CDR3nt: TGTGCCAGCAGCTTAGTAACCTACGAGCAGTACTTC

v_gene: TRBV29-1
abundance: .
d_gene: .
j_gene: TRBJ1-1
CDR3aa: CSVASPGHHEAFF
CDR3nt: TGCAGCGTAGCATCACCGGGACACCATGAGGCTTTCTTT

v_gene: TRBV27
abundance: .
d_gene: .
j_gene: TRBJ1-5
CDR3aa: CASSPRDQPQHF
CDR3nt: TGTGCCAGCAGTCCGAGAGATCAGCCCCAGCATTTT

v_gene: TRBV9
abundance: .
d_gene: .
j_gene: TRBJ2-7
CDR3aa: CASSVRDSREQYF
CDR3nt: TGTGCCAGCAGCGTAAGAGACTCCCGCGAGCAGTACTTC

v_gene: TRBV6-5
abundance: .
d_gene: TRBD1
j_gene: TRBJ1-1
CDR3aa: CASSSPVAGTGEAFF
CDR3nt: TGTGCCAGCAGTTCCCCCGTCGCCGGGACAGGGGAAGCTTTCTTT

v_gene: TRBV27
abundance: .
d_gene: TRBD1
j_gene: TRBJ2-7
CDR3aa: CASSLMRDSVTVEQYF
CDR3nt: TGTGCCAGCAGCTTGATGAGGGACAGTGTTACAGTCGAGCAGTACTTC

v_gene: TRBV5-4
abundance: once
d_gene: .
j_gene: TRBJ2-5
CDR3aa: CASSFNRFDWGETQYF
CDR3nt: TGTGCCAGCAGCTTTAACAGGTTCGATTGGGGAGAGACCCAGTACTTC

v_gene: TRBV28
abundance: .
d_gene: TRBD2
j_gene: TRBJ2-2
CDR3aa: CASSLIASGRNGELFF
CDR3nt: TGTGCCAGCAGTTTAATTGCTAGCGGGAGGAACGGGGAGCTGTTTTTT

v_gene: TRBV5-1
abundance: .
d_gene: .
j_gene: TRBJ1-2
CDR3aa: CASSLGSVGATYGYTF
CDR3nt: TGCGCCAGCAGCTTGGGTTCGGTAGGGGCCACCTATGGCTACACCTTC

v_gene: TRBV6-4
abundance: .
d_gene: .
j_gene: TRBJ2-1
CDR3aa: CASSDSVNEQFF
CDR3nt: TGTGCCAGCAGTGACTCTGTAAATGAGCAGTTCTTC

v_gene: TRBV9
abundance: .
d_gene: .
j_gene: TRBJ1-3
CDR3aa: CASGGSGNTIYF
CDR3nt: TGTGCCAGCGGAGGGTCTGGAAACACCATATATTTT

v_gene: TRBV12-5
abundance: .
d_gene: .
j_gene: TRBJ1-5
CDR3aa: CASGLDGVIQPQHF
CDR3nt: TGTGCTAGTGGTTTGGACGGGGTGATTCAGCCCCAGCATTTT

v_gene: TRBV6-5
abundance: .
d_gene: .
j_gene: TRBJ1-3
CDR3aa: CASSYSSRAGGNTIYF
CDR3nt: TGTGCCAGCAGTTACTCAAGCAGGGCTGGTGGAAACACCATATATTTT

v_gene: TRBV2
abundance: .
d_gene: TRBD1
j_gene: TRBJ2-5
CDR3aa: CASRTTGGAETQYF
CDR3nt: TGTGCCAGCAGAACAACAGGGGGCGCCGAGACCCAGTACTTC

v_gene: TRBV7-9
abundance: .
d_gene: TRBD1
j_gene: TRBJ2-1
CDR3aa: CASSPMGTAQANEQFF
CDR3nt: TGTGCCAGCAGCCCCATGGGGACAGCCCAGGCCAATGAGCAGTTCTTC

v_gene: TRBV5-5
abundance: .
d_gene: .
j_gene: TRBJ1-1
CDR3aa: CASSITDRGTEAFF
CDR3nt: TGTGCCAGCAGCATCACCGACAGAGGCACTGAAGCTTTCTTT

v_gene: TRBV7-9
abundance: .
d_gene: TRBD2
j_gene: TRBJ2-7
CDR3aa: CASSSPGLAGGLNEQYF
CDR3nt: TGTGCCAGCAGCTCGCCGGGACTAGCGGGGGGGCTCAACGAGCAGTACTTC

v_gene: TRBV2
abundance: .
d_gene: TRBD1
j_gene: TRBJ1-4
CDR3aa: CASSRQGRGEKLFF
CDR3nt: TGTGCCAGCAGTCGACAGGGTCGGGGTGAAAAACTGTTTTTT

v_gene: TRBV29-1
abundance: few
d_gene: .
j_gene: TRBJ1-1
CDR3aa: CSVYRLNTEAFF
CDR3nt: TGCAGCGTCTACAGGTTGAACACTGAAGCTTTCTTT

v_gene: TRBV5-1
abundance: .
d_gene: TRBD1
j_gene: TRBJ2-2
CDR3aa: CASSWDSRNTGELFF
CDR3nt: TGCGCCAGCAGCTGGGACAGCCGGAACACCGGGGAGCTGTTTTTT

v_gene: TRBV5-1
abundance: once
d_gene: TRBD1
j_gene: TRBJ1-3
CDR3aa: CASSEQGASGNTIYF
CDR3nt: TGCGCCAGCAGCGAACAGGGGGCCTCTGGAAACACCATATATTTT

v_gene: TRBV30
abundance: .
d_gene: .
j_gene: TRBJ1-2
CDR3aa: CAWTLGVWNYGYTF
CDR3nt: TGTGCCTGGACCCTAGGGGTGTGGAACTATGGCTACACCTTC

v_gene: TRBV5-1
abundance: .
d_gene: TRBD1
j_gene: TRBJ2-7
CDR3aa: CASSGGQGAYEQYF
CDR3nt: TGCGCCAGCAGCGGCGGACAGGGGGCCTACGAGCAGTACTTC

v_gene: TRBV18
abundance: .
d_gene: TRBD1
j_gene: TRBJ1-5
CDR3aa: CASSPAGQGPSNNQPQHF
CDR3nt: TGTGCCAGCTCACCCGCGGGACAGGGTCCGAGTAACAATCAGCCCCAGCATTTT

v_gene: TRBV11-3
abundance: .
d_gene: TRBD2
j_gene: TRBJ2-3
CDR3aa: CASSRSGGALNTQYF
CDR3nt: TGTGCCAGCAGCCGTAGCGGGGGCGCCCTGAATACGCAGTATTTT

v_gene: TRBV7-2
abundance: .
d_gene: .
j_gene: TRBJ2-1
CDR3aa: CASSLALLGEQFF
CDR3nt: TGTGCCAGCAGCTTAGCGCTACTGGGCGAGCAGTTCTTC

v_gene: TRBV19
abundance: .
d_gene: .
j_gene: TRBJ1-2
CDR3aa: CATMGGTRGYTF
CDR3nt: TGTGCCACCATGGGGGGGACTCGGGGCTACACCTTC

v_gene: TRBV19
abundance: .
d_gene: .
j_gene: TRBJ1-1
CDR3aa: CASADWTYMNTEAFF
CDR3nt: TGTGCCAGTGCAGATTGGACATACATGAACACTGAAGCTTTCTTT

v_gene: TRBV6-5
abundance: .
d_gene: TRBD1
j_gene: TRBJ1-2
CDR3aa: CASRPGQGVNYGYTF
CDR3nt: TGTGCCAGCAGGCCGGGACAGGGGGTTAACTATGGCTACACCTTC

v_gene: TRBV13
abundance: .
d_gene: TRBD1
j_gene: TRBJ2-6
CDR3aa: CASSSDPGQGGGSGANVLTF
CDR3nt: TGTGCCAGCAGCTCCGACCCGGGACAGGGAGGGGGTTCCGGGGCCAACGTCCTGACTTTC

v_gene: TRBV25-1
abundance: .
d_gene: TRBD1
j_gene: TRBJ1-4
CDR3aa: CASSPPNPGQGTKLFF
CDR3nt: TGTGCCAGCAGCCCTCCCAATCCGGGACAGGGGACAAAACTGTTTTTT

v_gene: TRBV9
abundance: .
d_gene: .
j_gene: TRBJ1-5
CDR3aa: CASSTGDSNQPQHF
CDR3nt: TGTGCCAGCTCGACAGGTGATAGCAATCAGCCCCAGCATTTT

v_gene: TRBV5-8
abundance: .
d_gene: .
j_gene: TRBJ2-6
CDR3aa: CASSLSGANVLTF
CDR3nt: TGTGCCAGCAGCTTGTCAGGGGCCAACGTCCTGACTTTC

v_gene: TRBV5-6
abundance: .
d_gene: TRBD2
j_gene: TRBJ2-1
CDR3aa: CASSLKPQLGLASYNEQFF
CDR3nt: TGTGCCAGCAGCTTAAAACCACAATTGGGACTAGCTTCCTACAATGAGCAGTTCTTC

v_gene: TRBV7-8
abundance: .
d_gene: .
j_gene: TRBJ1-2
CDR3aa: CASSRGQSYGYTF
CDR3nt: TGTGCCAGCAGCCGAGGACAGAGCTATGGCTACACCTTC

v_gene: TRBV5-4
abundance: .
d_gene: TRBD1
j_gene: TRBJ1-5
CDR3aa: CASRRQGAIGQPQHF
CDR3nt: TGTGCCAGCAGGCGGCAGGGGGCTATAGGGCAGCCCCAGCATTTT